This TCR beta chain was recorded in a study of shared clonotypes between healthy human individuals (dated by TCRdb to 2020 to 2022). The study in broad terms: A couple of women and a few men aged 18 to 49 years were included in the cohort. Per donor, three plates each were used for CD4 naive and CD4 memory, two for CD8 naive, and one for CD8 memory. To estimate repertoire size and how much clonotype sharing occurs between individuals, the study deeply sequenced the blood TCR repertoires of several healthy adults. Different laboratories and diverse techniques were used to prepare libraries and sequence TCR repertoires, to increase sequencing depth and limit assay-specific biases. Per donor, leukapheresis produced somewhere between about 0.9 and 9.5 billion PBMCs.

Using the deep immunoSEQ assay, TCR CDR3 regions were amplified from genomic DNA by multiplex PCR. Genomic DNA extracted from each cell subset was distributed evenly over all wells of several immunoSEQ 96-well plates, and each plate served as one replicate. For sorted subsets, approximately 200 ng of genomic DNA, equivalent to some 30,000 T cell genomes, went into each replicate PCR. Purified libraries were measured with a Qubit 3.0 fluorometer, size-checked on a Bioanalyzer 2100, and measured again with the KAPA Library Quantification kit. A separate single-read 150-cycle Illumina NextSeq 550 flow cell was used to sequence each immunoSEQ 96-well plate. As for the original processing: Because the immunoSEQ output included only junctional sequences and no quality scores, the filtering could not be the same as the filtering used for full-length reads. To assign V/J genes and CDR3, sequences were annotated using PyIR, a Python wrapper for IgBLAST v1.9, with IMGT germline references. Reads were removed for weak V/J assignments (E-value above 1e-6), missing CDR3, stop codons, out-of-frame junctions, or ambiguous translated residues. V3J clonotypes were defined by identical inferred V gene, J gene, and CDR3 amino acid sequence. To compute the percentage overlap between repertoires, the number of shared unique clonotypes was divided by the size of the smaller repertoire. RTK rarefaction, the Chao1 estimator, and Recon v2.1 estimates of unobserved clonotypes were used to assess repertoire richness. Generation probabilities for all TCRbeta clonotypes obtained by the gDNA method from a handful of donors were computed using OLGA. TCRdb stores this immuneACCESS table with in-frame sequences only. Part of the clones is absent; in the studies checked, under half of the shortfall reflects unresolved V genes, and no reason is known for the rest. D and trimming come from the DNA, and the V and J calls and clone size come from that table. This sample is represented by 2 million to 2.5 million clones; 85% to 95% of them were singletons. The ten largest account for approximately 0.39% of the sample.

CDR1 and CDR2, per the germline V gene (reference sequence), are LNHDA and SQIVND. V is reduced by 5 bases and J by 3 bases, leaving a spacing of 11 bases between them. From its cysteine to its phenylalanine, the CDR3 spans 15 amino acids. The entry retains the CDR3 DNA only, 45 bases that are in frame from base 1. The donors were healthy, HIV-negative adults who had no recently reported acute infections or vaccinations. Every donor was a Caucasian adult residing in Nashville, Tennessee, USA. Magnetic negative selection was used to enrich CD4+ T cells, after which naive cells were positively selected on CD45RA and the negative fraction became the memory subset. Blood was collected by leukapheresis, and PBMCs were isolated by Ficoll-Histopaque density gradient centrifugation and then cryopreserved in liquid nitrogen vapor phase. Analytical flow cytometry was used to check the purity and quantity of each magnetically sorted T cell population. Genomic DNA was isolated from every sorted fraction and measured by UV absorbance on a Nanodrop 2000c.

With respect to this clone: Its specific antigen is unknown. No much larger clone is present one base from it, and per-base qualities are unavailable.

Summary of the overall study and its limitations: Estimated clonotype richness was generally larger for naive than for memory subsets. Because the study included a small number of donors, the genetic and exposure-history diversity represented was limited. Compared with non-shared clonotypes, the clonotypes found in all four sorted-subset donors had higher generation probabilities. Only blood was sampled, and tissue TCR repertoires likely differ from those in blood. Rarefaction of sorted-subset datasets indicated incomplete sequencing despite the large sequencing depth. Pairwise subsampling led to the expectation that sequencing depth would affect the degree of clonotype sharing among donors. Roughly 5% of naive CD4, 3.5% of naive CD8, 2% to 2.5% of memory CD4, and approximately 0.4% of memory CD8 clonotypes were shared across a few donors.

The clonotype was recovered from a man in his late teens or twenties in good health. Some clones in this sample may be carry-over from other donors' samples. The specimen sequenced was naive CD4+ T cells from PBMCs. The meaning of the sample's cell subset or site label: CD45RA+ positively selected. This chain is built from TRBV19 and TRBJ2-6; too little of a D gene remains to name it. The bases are TGTGCCAGTAGTTCCCATCAGCTTGGGGCCAACGTCCTGACTTTC. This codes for CASSSHQLGANVLTF.